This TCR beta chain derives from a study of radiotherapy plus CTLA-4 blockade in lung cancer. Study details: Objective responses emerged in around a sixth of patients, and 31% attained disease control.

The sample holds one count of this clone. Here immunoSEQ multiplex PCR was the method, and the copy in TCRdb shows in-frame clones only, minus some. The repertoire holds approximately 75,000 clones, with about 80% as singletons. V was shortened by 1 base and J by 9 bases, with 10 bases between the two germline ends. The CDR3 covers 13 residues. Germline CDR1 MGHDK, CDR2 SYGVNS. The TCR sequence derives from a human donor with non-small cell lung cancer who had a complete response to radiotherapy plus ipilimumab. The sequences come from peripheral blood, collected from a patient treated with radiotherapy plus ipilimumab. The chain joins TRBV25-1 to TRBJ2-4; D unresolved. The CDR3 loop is CASSELGIGIQYF. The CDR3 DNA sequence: TGTGCCAGCAGTGAATTAGGGATTGGCATTCAGTACTTC. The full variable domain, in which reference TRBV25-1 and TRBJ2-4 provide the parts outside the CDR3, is EADIYQTPRYLVIGTGKKITLECSQTMGHDKMYWYQQDPGMELHLIHYSYGVNSTEKGDLSSESTVSRIRTEHFPLTLESARPSHTSQYLCASSELGIGIQYFGAGTRLSVL.